These T cell receptor beta chains were read from a single sample in a study of blood T cells in healthy people across ages. TCRdb re-analysed the 5' RACE reads in MiXCR, keeping a single row per CDR3 protein. The repertoire has some 940,000 distinct CDR3 sequences, 25% to 35% of them found once; the top ten carry 10%. The same sample was also studied in work on T cells of mothers and their children.

The specimen sequenced was blood. These receptors all stem from a woman in her thirties or forties in good health. Each CDR3 is given with its conserved first and last residue. The D gene is left open where the match is weak. Clone size is shown for a subset of rows, as once, few, many or a class of expanded clone.

V gene	clone size	D gene	J gene	CDR3 DNA	CDR3 protein
TRBV6-6	NA	NA	TRBJ2-5	TGTGCCACTAAGAGGGGCAGGTTGTCGGGGGAGTACTTC	CATKRGRLSGEYF
TRBV28	few	TRBD1	TRBJ2-7	TGTGCCAGCGGAACAGGGGGCAAGTCCTACGAGCAGTACTTC	CASGTGGKSYEQYF
TRBV5-1	few	TRBD1	TRBJ1-5	TGCGCCAGCAGCCCAGGACAGGGTGATGTCAATCAGCCCCAGCATTTT	CASSPGQGDVNQPQHF
TRBV10-3	NA	TRBD2	TRBJ2-3	TGTGCCATCGGCGGGGAGGGAGATACGCAGTATTTT	CAIGGEGDTQYF
TRBV7-8	NA	NA	TRBJ1-2	TGTGCCAGCAGCCCCAGGCGGGGCAGGGAGAGTGGCTACACCTTC	CASSPRRGRESGYTF
TRBV7-3	NA	NA	TRBJ2-6	TGTGCCAGCAGCTTATCTATCGGCTCTGGGGCCAACGTCCTGACTTTC	CASSLSIGSGANVLTF
TRBV12-3/TRBV12-4	NA	NA	TRBJ2-5	TGTGCCAGCAGCCTTTCCGCCCAGAGACAGACCCAGTACTTC	CASSLSAQRQTQYF
TRBV29-1	many	NA	TRBJ2-3	TGCAGCGTGTCCCAAACTAGCACAGATACGCAGTATTTT	CSVSQTSTDTQYF
TRBV5-1	NA	NA	TRBJ2-5	TGCGCCAGCAGCCTACAGAGGAGGGAGCAGTACTTC	CASSLQRREQYF
TRBV20-1	NA	NA	TRBJ2-7	TGCAGTGCTAGATCCCTGAGCTCCTACAATGAGCAGTACTTC	CSARSLSSYNEQYF
TRBV2	many	TRBD1	TRBJ2-4	TGTGCCAGCAATCCGGGACAGGGTTATTTGGTGGCCAAAAACATTCAGTACTTC	CASNPGQGYLVAKNIQYF
TRBV28	many	NA	TRBJ1-2	TGTGCCAGCAGTTTTTTGGGCTCGGGCTATGGCTACACCTTC	CASSFLGSGYGYTF
TRBV3-1	NA	NA	TRBJ1-1	TGTGCCAGCAGCCAAAGCTCGCGGAACACTGAAGCTTTCTTT	CASSQSSRNTEAFF
TRBV7-9	many	NA	TRBJ1-2	TGTGCCAGCAGCTTAGTGGGTCGAACTGGCTACACCTTC	CASSLVGRTGYTF
TRBV14	few	NA	TRBJ1-2	TGTGCCAGCAGCAAATTAGACAAAATCTATGGCTACACCTTC	CASSKLDKIYGYTF
TRBV27	NA	TRBD1	TRBJ1-6	TGTGCCAGCAGCTCGACAGGGGACTCACCCCTCCACTTT	CASSSTGDSPLHF
TRBV20-1	NA	NA	TRBJ2-1	TGCAGTGCTAGAGATTGGGGTGAGCAGTTCTTC	CSARDWGEQFF
TRBV14	NA	NA	TRBJ2-7	TGTGCCAGCAGACCCAGGGGCGACTACGAGCAGTACTTC	CASRPRGDYEQYF
TRBV20-1	many	TRBD2	TRBJ2-1	TGCAGTGCTAGAAGCGGGGCATACTACAATGAGCAGTTCTTC	CSARSGAYYNEQFF
TRBV28	few	NA	TRBJ2-7	TGTGCCAGCAGGGGGGGCAGATCAAACTCCTACGAGCAGTACTTC	CASRGGRSNSYEQYF
TRBV29-1	NA	NA	TRBJ1-2	TGCAGCGTTGAAAGGGGGGCGCATGGCTACACCTTC	CSVERGAHGYTF
TRBV20-1	many	NA	TRBJ1-5	TGCAGTGCTAGACAGCCCGGAGGCAATCAGCCCCAGCATTTT	CSARQPGGNQPQHF
TRBV29-1	many	NA	TRBJ2-7	TGCAGCGTGAGGAACATATGGGACGGCGAGCAGTACTTC	CSVRNIWDGEQYF
TRBV5-1	NA	NA	TRBJ2-7	TGCGCCAGCAGCGCTAGACAGGATCCGCGGTACGAGCAGTACTTC	CASSARQDPRYEQYF
TRBV7-9	NA	NA	TRBJ1-2	TGTGCCAGCAGCTTAGGGAATAATGGGGGCTACACCTTC	CASSLGNNGGYTF
TRBV28	many	NA	TRBJ1-2	TGTGCCAGCAGTAAGGGAATAGTCTCTGGCTACACCTTC	CASSKGIVSGYTF
TRBV6-5	many	NA	TRBJ1-2	TGTGCCAGCAGTTACGTCGGAGAAGGGGGGCTTGGCTACACCTTC	CASSYVGEGGLGYTF
TRBV7-6	NA	TRBD1	TRBJ1-5	TGTGCCAGCAGCGAGACAGGGACGAATCAGCCCCAGCATTTT	CASSETGTNQPQHF
TRBV28	NA	NA	TRBJ1-2	TGTGCCAGCAGTTCCCCGTGGGGGGCAGGCTACACCTTC	CASSSPWGAGYTF
TRBV12-3/TRBV12-4	few	NA	TRBJ1-2	TGTGCCAGCAGGGACAGTACTAACTATGGCTACACCTTC	CASRDSTNYGYTF
TRBV28	few	NA	TRBJ1-2	TGTGCCACAGCCCCGCAGGGGAGTTATGGCTACACCTTC	CATAPQGSYGYTF
TRBV7-2	few	NA	TRBJ2-3	TGTGCCAGCAGCCCATCGGGAGAAGTGACAGGCATAATCTCAGATACGCAGTATTTT	CASSPSGEVTGIISDTQYF
TRBV20-1	many	NA	TRBJ1-4	TGCAGTGCCAGGGACTCGGCTCTGCAAAAACTGTTTTTT	CSARDSALQKLFF